This passage covers 27 T cell receptor beta chains from one sample sequenced in a study of blood T cell repertoires in COVID-19 (dated by TCRdb to 2018 to 2020). Libraries were prepared through the immunoSEQ multiplex PCR assay. As stored in TCRdb, this immuneACCESS dataset retains in-frame rearrangements with V and J assigned. A fraction of the clones does not appear; measured against another copy, unresolved V genes explain less than half of the discrepancy, and the remainder lacks a known reason. The sample table contains approximately 110,000 clones; only one count was recorded for around three quarters of them. The ten largest account for less than 5% of the sample. Sequencing was done on a sample of peripheral blood. Every receptor here comes from a human donor in a cohort sampled during active or convalescent COVID-19.

The chain couples TRBV12-2 to TRBJ1-3; TRBD1 is the table's D call, not checked against the DNA. TRBV12-2 has pseudogene status. This CDR3 spans 17 amino acids. In DNA form, the CDR3 reads TGTGCAAGTCGCTTAGCTCCCCACAGACCCTCTGGAAACACCATATATTTT. Amino acids: CASRLAPHRPSGNTIYF.

The V call is TRBV7-6, the J call TRBJ1-1; 10 nucleotides align to TRBD1. Per the germline V gene, CDR1 is SGHVS and CDR2 is FNYEAQ. This CDR3 comprises 17 residues. J lost 3 bases, V lost 5 bases, and 12 bases had no gene match. The CDR3 bases are TGTGCCAGCAGCATCACCGGGACAGGGGTCTCGTACACTGAAGCTTTCTTT. It translates to CASSITGTGVSYTEAFF. The full variable domain, rest sourced from reference TRBV7-6 and TRBJ1-1, is GAGVSQSPRYKVTKRGQDVALRCDPISGHVSLYWYRQALGQGPEFLTYFNYEAQQDKSGLPNDRFSAERPEGSISTLTIQRTEQRDSAMYRCASSITGTGVSYTEAFFGQGTRLTVV.

The V call is TRBV7-6, the J call TRBJ1-4; 10 bases fit TRBD1. Germline CDR1 SGHVS, CDR2 FNYEAQ. The length of the CDR3 is 15 residues. The V and J ends lost 2 bases and 6 bases, in that order; junction bases with no gene match: 3. CDR3 protein: CASSLRTGGYEKLFF. As DNA, the CDR3 is TGTGCCAGCAGCTTAAGGACAGGGGGTTATGAAAAACTGTTTTTT.

The V call is TRBV19, the J call TRBJ2-7, with TRBD1 identical over 7 bases. V gave up 6 bases and J gave up 4 bases; unmatched junction bases: 6. The CDR3 consists of 13 residues. Germline V gene sequence: CDR1 LNHDA, CDR2 SQIVND (reference sequence). DNA for the CDR3: TGTGCCAGTAGCACCGGGACAGAGTACGAGCAGTACTTC. Its protein is CASSTGTEYEQYF.

This clone showed up just a few times. The V gene is TRBV4-3, the J gene TRBJ2-1; D is perhaps TRBD2 (7 bases). Germline V lookup: CDR1 LGHNA, CDR2 YSLEER. The V gene lost 1 base and the J gene lost 1 base, with 26 bases spanning the gap. The CDR3 totals 21 residues. The CDR3 nucleotides read TGCGCCAGCAGCCAAGTTTGGAAGGGTTGGGGGGGCCCCTCTTCCTACAATGAGCAGTTCTTC. Translated, it gives CASSQVWKGWGGPSSYNEQFF.

The chain joins TRBV27 to TRBJ2-7; D perhaps matches TRBD1 (8 bases). CDR3 length: 13 amino acids. CDR1 is MNHEY and CDR2 is SMNVEV in the germline V gene (reference sequence). Deletions cut 6 bases from V and 6 bases from J, with 15 bases between. DNA of the CDR3: TGTGCCAGCAGCATACAGGGGGAGGGCGAGCAGTACTTC. Encoded protein: CASSIQGEGEQYF.

The chain is built from TRBV7-9 and TRBJ2-3; 9 bases line up with TRBD2. This CDR3 is 14 amino acids long. J was trimmed by 6 bases and V by 5 bases; bases with no gene match: 6. Germline CDR1 is SEHNR and CDR2 is FQNEAQ (reference sequence). The CDR3 region has the DNA TGTGCCAGCAGCCCGCACACTAGCGGGGATACGCAGTATTTT. Encoded protein: CASSPHTSGDTQYF.

This clone is medium-sized by share. This sequence joins TRBV6-2 or TRBV6-3 and TRBJ1-6; D remains unclear. The CDR3 consists of 14 residues. The V gene's germline CDR1 is MNHEY and CDR2 SVGEGT. With 2 bases removed from V and 9 bases from J, the gap between germline ends came to 11 bases. The CDR3 coding sequence is TGTGCCAGCAGTTACGGGCAGGCCTTTTCACCCCTCCACTTT. Its protein is CASSYGQAFSPLHF.

The chain carries TRBV12-5 and TRBJ2-1; maybe TRBD1 (5 bases). The CDR3 extends over 11 amino acids. CDR1 and CDR2 (germline): LGHNT, FRNRAP. The CDR3 nucleotides read TGTGCAGGGGCCACACTCTATGAGCAGTTCTTC. Its protein product is CAGATLYEQFF.

The chain links TRBV27 to TRBJ1-3; 8 bases map to TRBD1. The germline gives CDR1 MNHEY, CDR2 SMNVEV (reference sequence). The CDR3 spans 14 residues. The J segment lost 4 bases and the V segment lost 6 bases, leaving 5 bases of the junction unmatched. The CDR3 nucleotides are TGTGCCAGCAGACAACAGGGGGAAGGAAACACCATATATTTT. As protein: CASRQQGEGNTIYF.

CDR3 sequence reads: CASRTPGQKGYTF. For the CDR3, the DNA is TGTGCCAGCAGGACACCGGGACAGAAAGGCTACACCTTC. The chain carries TRBV28 and TRBJ1-2; 7 bases are shared with TRBD1. CDR1 is MDHEN and CDR2 is SYDVKM in the germline V gene. The CDR3 covers 13 residues. Losses at the gene ends were 6 bases for V and 8 bases for J; bases not matched to a gene: 9.

This chain connects TRBV6-5 to TRBJ1-1; possibly TRBD1 for D (6 bases). The CDR3 runs 16 residues. Germline CDR1 MNHEY, CDR2 SVGAGI. The V and J ends lost 0 bases and 0 bases respectively, with 11 bases between them. CDR3 nucleotides: TGTGCCAGCAGTTACTCCCCCAACAGGGTGAACACTGAAGCTTTCTTT. Its translation: CASSYSPNRVNTEAFF.

The V call is TRBV7-2, the J call TRBJ2-2; D possibly corresponds to TRBD1 (6 bases). There are 15 residues in the CDR3. Germline CDR1 is SGHTA and CDR2 is FQGNSA. V gave up 6 bases and J gave up 2 bases, with 13 bases separating them. The CDR3 loop is CASRADRTNTGELFF. CDR3 DNA sequence: TGTGCCAGCAGGGCAGACAGGACAAACACCGGGGAGCTGTTTTTT.

J is TRBJ2-7 and V is TRBV27, with TRBD1 identical over 8 bases. The J segment lost 3 bases and the V segment lost 5 bases, leaving 9 bases of the junction unmatched. The CDR3 runs 15 residues. Germline V gene sequence: CDR1 MNHEY, CDR2 SMNVEV (reference sequence). The CDR3 DNA sequence: TGTGCCAGCAGTGTCACCCGGGACAGGAGCTACGAGCAGTACTTC. It is translated as CASSVTRDRSYEQYF.

The J gene is TRBJ1-4, the V gene TRBV4-3; perhaps TRBD1 as D (5 bases). This CDR3 region has 16 residues. Germline values: CDR1 LGHNA, CDR2 YSLEER. V was cut by 1 base and J by 0 bases, with 9 bases left in between. This CDR3 is CASSQVGVPTNEKLFF. Here the CDR3 DNA reads TGCGCCAGCAGCCAAGTAGGGGTTCCAACTAATGAAAAACTGTTTTTT.

This chain links TRBV30 with TRBJ2-7; tentatively, D is TRBD2 (5 bases). Germline assignment: CDR1 GTSNPN and CDR2 SVGIG (reference sequence). CDR3 length: 14 residues. V was pared by 2 bases and J by 3 bases, with 14 bases between. The CDR3 protein is CAWSPSGKNYEQYF. The CDR3 nucleotides read TGTGCCTGGAGTCCCTCCGGGAAAAACTACGAGCAGTACTTC.

This clone was found a few times. The gene calls are TRBV2 and TRBJ1-2; 10 bases line up with TRBD1. The CDR3 has 15 residues. In germline, CDR1 is SNHLY, CDR2 FYNNEI. V shed 8 bases and J 7 bases; nucleotides not matched to a gene: 13. CDR3 residues: CASGGDRGLSVGYTF. The CDR3 DNA sequence: TGTGCCAGCGGGGGGGACAGGGGTCTTTCTGTTGGCTACACCTTC.

This chain connects TRBV25-1 to TRBJ1-2; D is ambiguous. Per the germline V gene, CDR1 is MGHDK and CDR2 is SYGVNS. V was pared by 2 bases and J by 4 bases, with 11 bases between. The CDR3 totals 14 residues. The CDR3 DNA sequence: TGTGCCAGCAGTGAACCCACATTAACCTATGGCTACACCTTC. Protein sequence: CASSEPTLTYGYTF.

This sequence joins TRBV25-1 and TRBJ2-1, with 14 bases matching TRBD2. Germline V gene sequence: CDR1 MGHDK, CDR2 SYGVNS. CDR3 length: 17 residues. V shed 7 bases, J shed 9 bases, and the junction held 14 bases outside the gene matches. The CDR3 DNA reads TGTGCCAGCACCCCCACCCGGACTAGCGGGAGGACTGGTGAGCAGTTCTTC. Its protein product is CASTPTRTSGRTGEQFF.

CDR3 sequence reads: CASSLGQGVNTGELFF. The CDR3 DNA is TGTGCCAGCAGCTTGGGTCAGGGGGTTAACACCGGGGAGCTGTTTTTT. This chain connects TRBV5-5 to TRBJ2-2; 7 bases fit TRBD1. Germline assignment: CDR1 SGHKS and CDR2 YYEKEE (reference sequence). This CDR3 region has 16 residues. With 0 bases clipped from V and 2 bases from J, the junction kept 4 bases outside the gene matches. The full variable domain, in which reference TRBV5-5 and TRBJ2-2 provide the parts outside the CDR3, is DAGVTQSPTHLIKTRGQQVTLRCSPISGHKSVSWYQQVLGQGPQFIFQYYEKEERGRGNFPDRFSARQFPNYSSELNVNALLLGDSALYLCASSLGQGVNTGELFFGEGSRLTVL.

V is TRBV7-2 and J is TRBJ1-2; 8 bases line up with TRBD1. The CDR3 sequence is 16 residues long. J lost 0 bases, V lost 1 base, and 4 bases had no gene match. The germline V gene has CDR1 SGHTA and CDR2 FQGNSA. In DNA form, the CDR3 reads TGTGCCAGCAGCTTAGGCAGGGGGCTTGCTAACTATGGCTACACCTTC. It encodes CASSLGRGLANYGYTF. The full variable domain, completed using reference TRBV7-2 and TRBJ1-2, is GAGVSQSPSNKVTEKGKDVELRCDPISGHTALYWYRQSLGQGLEFLIYFQGNSAPDKSGLPSDRFSAERTGGSVSTLTIQRTQQEDSAVYLCASSLGRGLANYGYTFGSGTRLTVV.

This rearrangement joins TRBV19 to TRBJ2-1; TRBD1 might be the D (5 bases). Germline CDR1 is LNHDA and CDR2 is SQIVND (reference sequence). V gave up 3 bases and J gave up 0 bases, with 9 bases separating them. This CDR3 spans 15 amino acids. The CDR3 DNA follows: TGTGCCAGTAGTATGGGGCGGACCTCCTACAATGAGCAGTTCTTC. As protein: CASSMGRTSYNEQFF. Supplemented by reference TRBV19 and TRBJ2-1, the full variable domain reads DGGITQSPKYLFRKEGQNVTLSCEQNLNHDAMYWYRQDPGQGLRLIYYSQIVNDFQKGDIAEGYSVSREKKESFPLTVTSAQKNPTAFYLCASSMGRTSYNEQFFGPGTRLTVL.

This chain links TRBV25-1 with TRBJ2-5; possible D gene TRBD1, 6 bases. The CDR3 sequence is 14 residues long. Looked up from germline, CDR1 is MGHDK and CDR2 is SYGVNS. Trimming took 1 base from V and 5 from J, leaving 11 bases between them. The CDR3: CASSESQGRETQYF. As DNA, the CDR3 is TGTGCCAGCAGTGAATCACAGGGCCGGGAGACCCAGTACTTC.

The V and J genes are TRBV4-3 and TRBJ2-2, with D unclear. Deletions cut 0 bases from V and 8 bases from J, with 16 bases between. Germline V gene lookup returns CDR1 LGHNA and CDR2 YSLEER. This CDR3 is 16 amino acids long. Written as DNA, the CDR3 is TGCGCCAGCAGCCAAGATGTGCGGAGTGGAGCGGGGGAGCTGTTTTTT. Translation gives CASSQDVRSGAGELFF.

DNA of the CDR3: TGTGCCAGCAGTTACCGGAGGCCGGCTAGCGGGAGGGCCGGGGAGACCCAGTACTTC. Encoded protein: CASSYRRPASGRAGETQYF. V is TRBV6-2 or TRBV6-3 and J is TRBJ2-5; 12 nucleotides line up with TRBD2. Looked up from germline, CDR1 is MNHEY and CDR2 is SVGEGT. The CDR3 is 19 amino acids. J gave up 5 bases and V 2 bases, and 15 bases lay outside the gene matches.

This clone is a singleton in its sample. The rearrangement joins TRBV12-3 or TRBV12-4 to TRBJ1-1; 7 bases line up with TRBD1. The length of the CDR3 is 13 residues. V gave up 6 bases and J gave up 4 bases; unmatched junction bases: 5. The CDR3 sequence is CASRQGKPTEAFF. The DNA for the CDR3 is TGTGCCAGCAGACAGGGGAAGCCCACTGAAGCTTTCTTT.

The rearrangement joins TRBV27 to TRBJ2-1, with D perhaps TRBD1 (5 bases). The CDR3 is made up of 13 amino acids. Looked up from germline, CDR1 is MNHEY and CDR2 is SMNVEV (reference sequence). The germline V and J ends were trimmed by 6 bases and 2 bases, with 8 bases remaining between them. The CDR3 coding sequence is TGTGCCAGCAGGGACACAACCTACAATGAGCAGTTCTTC. This translates into CASRDTTYNEQFF.